The 8 T cell receptor beta chains given below trace back to one sample, sequenced in a study of blood T cells in healthy people across ages. It was with a sample-barcoded 5' primer and a J-beta primer mix that a second PCR of about 6 to 12 cycles was run. TCRdb ran MiXCR on the 5' RACE reads and lists one entry per CDR3 protein. Of about 800,000 distinct CDR3 sequences in the sample, around 50% were seen once. Sequenced material: blood. The origin of the receptors is a man of 80 years or more in good health.

CDR3 residues: CASSSGAGALNTGELFF. As DNA, the CDR3 is TGTGCCAGCAGTTCAGGGGCCGGAGCCCTGAACACCGGGGAGCTGTTTTTT. The chain links TRBV12-3 or TRBV12-4 to TRBJ2-2, with D possibly TRBD1 on 6 matching bases. The CDR3 totals 17 residues. V lost 4 bases, J lost 1 base, and 16 bases lay in between.

This clonotype was observed a handful of times. DNA for the CDR3: TGCGCCAGCAGCTTGGCCTTTGGGCAGGACCTCGACGAGACCCAGTACTTC. It specifies CASSLAFGQDLDETQYF. The V and J genes are TRBV5-1 and TRBJ2-5; D not certain. Trimming took off 0 bases at V and 5 bases at J, with 20 bases between the two ends. Germline CDR1 is SGHRS and CDR2 is YFSETQ. The CDR3 is made up of 17 amino acids.

V is TRBV7-6 and J is TRBJ2-3, with D uncertain. The ends were cut back, 5 bases at V and 4 bases at J, with 10 bases in the middle. This CDR3 comprises 13 residues. CDR1 is SGHVS and CDR2 is FNYEAQ in the germline V gene. CDR3 DNA sequence: TGTGCCAGCAGCCCCCCCCGGGCAGATACGCAGTATTTT. This codes for CASSPPRADTQYF.

The rearrangement uses TRBV5-1 and TRBJ2-1, with D maybe TRBD1 (5 bases). Looked up from germline, CDR1 is SGHRS and CDR2 is YFSETQ. Trimming removed 0 bases at V and 9 bases at J, with 19 bases between. This CDR3 region has 16 residues. The CDR3 region is CASSLVQGVTGGEQFF. The CDR3 nucleotides read TGCGCCAGCAGCTTGGTTCAAGGGGTGACCGGCGGTGAGCAGTTCTTC.

CDR3 region: CASSLSGSHRDEQFF. The DNA for the CDR3 is TGTGCCAGCAGCCTTAGCGGGAGTCACCGAGATGAGCAGTTCTTC. The J gene is TRBJ2-1, the V gene TRBV6-4, with TRBD2 matching 9 bases. CDR1 and CDR2 (germline): MRHNA, SNTAGT. V gave up 6 bases and J gave up 8 bases; unmatched junction bases: 11. This CDR3 comprises 15 residues.

V gene TRBV29-1 combines with J gene TRBJ2-4, with 9 positions matching TRBD1. The J call is in doubt because the DNA end fits TRBJ2-7 better. The CDR3 extends over 11 amino acids. Germline values: CDR1 SQVTM, CDR2 ANQGSEA. Here the CDR3 reads CSTQTGGEQYF. The DNA of the CDR3 is TGCAGCACTCAGACAGGGGGCGAGCAGTACTTC.

The genes are TRBV7-2 and TRBJ2-5; D remains unclear. With the DNA end fitting TRBJ2-7 better, the J assignment may be wrong. The CDR3 covers 15 residues. The germline V gene has CDR1 SGHTA and CDR2 FQGNSA. Written as DNA, the CDR3 is TGTGCCAGCAGCTTAGAGGCTCAGACTGTTTACGAGCAGTACTTC. This codes for CASSLEAQTVYEQYF.

This clonotype has just a few counts. The chain couples TRBV20-1 to TRBJ2-5, with TRBD2 identical over 7 bases. V lost 3 bases and J lost 5; bases outside the gene matches: 3. The CDR3 contains 12 residues. Germline V gene data show CDR1 as DFQATT and CDR2 as SNEGSKA (reference sequence). The CDR3 region is CSASRSGETQYF. Written as DNA, the CDR3 is TGCAGTGCTAGTCGTAGCGGGGAGACCCAGTACTTC.